These T cell receptor beta chains were read from a single sample in a study of blood T cell repertoires in COVID-19. Assay used: immunoSEQ multiplex PCR; TCRdb lists only in-frame clones, some missing. The sample holds under 300,000 clones, about 88% seen once. Material for sequencing was PBMCs or T cells enriched from blood (not recorded which). All receptors derive from a woman aged 55-70 years in a cohort exposed to, infected with or recovered from COVID-19 (not recorded which). The CDR3 runs from the conserved cysteine through the conserved F or W. A D gene is named only where the DNA matches it firmly. Rows may omit the clone size; those that give it use once, few, many or a size class.

>NA|TRBV28|TRBJ1-5|NA
CASSLWGRNNQPQHF
TGTGCCAGCAGTTTATGGGGCAGAAACAATCAGCCCCAGCATTTT
>NA|TRBV3-1/TRBV3-2|TRBJ1-5|NA
CASSQDSSGKPQHF
TGTGCCAGCAGCCAAGATTCGAGTGGTAAGCCCCAGCATTTT
>NA|TRBV4-3|TRBJ2-5|NA
CASSQAIRETQYF
TGCGCCAGCAGCCAAGCCATCAGGGAGACCCAGTACTTC
>TRBD2|TRBV3-1/TRBV3-2|TRBJ2-1|NA
CASSQGGGSGYNEQFF
TGTGCCAGCAGCCAAGGAGGCGGGAGTGGGTACAATGAGCAGTTCTTC
>TRBD2|TRBV7-9|TRBJ2-3|NA
CASSQGLAGPDTQYF
TGTGCCAGCAGCCAAGGACTAGCCGGGCCAGATACGCAGTATTTT
>NA|TRBV10-2|TRBJ1-6|NA
CASREQDYSPLHF
TGCGCCAGCAGAGAACAGGATTATTCACCCCTCCACTTT
>TRBD2|TRBV13|TRBJ2-7|NA
CASSFTSGIDYEQYF
TGTGCCAGCAGCTTCACTAGCGGGATAGATTACGAGCAGTACTTC
>NA|TRBV19|TRBJ1-1|NA
CASGGSGPRRQGNTEAFF
TGTGCCAGTGGGGGGTCCGGACCCCGACGGCAAGGGAACACTGAAGCTTTCTTT
>NA|TRBV11-2|TRBJ2-1|NA
CASSPLTGRQDNEQFF
TGTGCCAGCAGCCCGCTGACAGGTCGACAAGACAATGAGCAGTTCTTC
>NA|TRBV20-1|TRBJ2-1|NA
CSASSFLAFGEQFF
TGCAGTGCTAGTTCGTTTCTAGCTTTTGGTGAGCAGTTCTTC
>NA|TRBV30|TRBJ1-6|NA
CAWVRAYNSPLHF
TGTGCCTGGGTGAGGGCCTATAATTCACCCCTCCACTTT
>NA|TRBV7-9|TRBJ2-5|NA
CASSLAQGRVETQYF
TGTGCCAGCAGCTTAGCTCAGGGCCGGGTAGAGACCCAGTACTTC
>NA|TRBV5-1|TRBJ1-6|NA
CASSVRENSPLHF
TGCGCCAGCAGCGTCCGAGAGAATTCACCCCTCCACTTT
>TRBD1|TRBV18|TRBJ1-5|NA
CASSPGTGSNQPQHF
TGTGCCAGCTCACCGGGGACAGGGAGTAATCAGCCCCAGCATTTT
>TRBD2|TRBV7-2|TRBJ2-1|NA
CASSPLELAGDYYNEQFF
TGTGCCAGCAGCCCGCTAGAACTAGCGGGGGATTACTACAATGAGCAGTTCTTC
>NA|TRBV30|TRBJ1-4|NA
CAWDPGDEKLFF
TGTGCCTGGGACCCCGGGGATGAAAAACTGTTTTTT
>NA|TRBV24-1|TRBJ2-7|NA
CATSDSSREYASGEQYF
TGTGCCACCAGTGATTCCTCCCGGGAGTACGCATCAGGCGAGCAGTACTTC
>NA|TRBV19|TRBJ1-2|once
CASSIDTLYGYTF
TGTGCCAGTAGTATTGACACCCTCTATGGCTACACCTTC
>NA|TRBV7-2|TRBJ2-1|NA
CASSLGTMTEQFF
TGTGCCAGCAGCTTAGGGACTATGACTGAGCAGTTCTTC
>TRBD2|TRBV5-4|TRBJ2-1|NA
CAWEDTSDYNEQFF
TGTGCCTGGGAAGATACTAGCGATTACAATGAGCAGTTCTTC
>NA|TRBV6-5|TRBJ1-2|NA
CASTDRGGAYGYTF
TGTGCCAGCACCGATAGGGGGGGGGCCTATGGCTACACCTTC
>NA|TRBV5-1|TRBJ2-7|once
CASSLGGYTYEQYF
TGCGCCAGCAGCTTGGGGGGCTACACCTACGAGCAGTACTTC
>NA|TRBV5-8|TRBJ2-1|NA
CASSGGTERLANEQFF
TGTGCCAGCAGCGGAGGGACAGAGAGATTGGCCAATGAGCAGTTCTTC
>NA|TRBV4-1|TRBJ1-5|NA
CASSPTGSNQPQHF
TGCGCCAGCAGCCCAACAGGTAGCAATCAGCCCCAGCATTTT
>TRBD1|TRBV28|TRBJ2-7|few
CASSLEQGALGQYF
TGTGCCAGCAGTTTGGAACAGGGGGCGCTGGGGCAGTACTTC
>TRBD1|TRBV6-5|TRBJ1-2|few
CASSYRLDRAYGYTF
TGTGCCAGCAGTTACCGCCTGGACAGGGCCTATGGCTACACCTTC
>NA|TRBV18|TRBJ2-7|NA
CASSRRQGGDYEQYF
TGTGCCAGCTCACGGCGGCAGGGGGGAGACTACGAGCAGTACTTC
>TRBD2|TRBV7-2|TRBJ2-7|few
CASSTGTSGIGQYF
TGTGCCAGCAGCACGGGGACTAGCGGGATCGGGCAGTACTTC
>NA|TRBV7-6|TRBJ1-2|NA
CASSPGIQSNYGYTF
TGTGCCAGCAGCCCCGGGATCCAATCTAACTATGGCTACACCTTC
>NA|TRBV12-3/TRBV12-4|TRBJ2-2|NA
CASRRTVTGELFF
TGTGCCAGCAGGAGGACAGTAACCGGGGAGCTGTTTTTT
>TRBD1|TRBV7-9|TRBJ1-4|once
CASSQTTGREKLFF
TGTGCCAGCAGCCAAACGACAGGGAGAGAAAAACTGTTTTTT
>NA|TRBV4-1|TRBJ1-2|NA
CASSQEGGTNYGYTF
TGCGCCAGCAGCCAAGAGGGGGGTACTAATTATGGCTACACCTTC
>TRBD2|TRBV7-3|TRBJ2-1|NA
CASSAGLTSNEQFF
TGTGCCAGCAGCGCGGGACTAACGTCCAATGAGCAGTTCTTC
>TRBD2|TRBV5-1|TRBJ2-1|once
CASSLGVAGGGNEQFF
TGCGCCAGCAGCTTGGGGGTAGCGGGAGGTGGCAATGAGCAGTTCTTC
>NA|TRBV12-1|TRBJ2-7|NA
CASSPPGTESYEQYF
TGTGCCAGCAGCCCGCCGGGGACAGAATCCTACGAGCAGTACTTC
>TRBD1|TRBV2|TRBJ2-7|NA
CASSVGTGGGEQYF
TGTGCCAGCAGTGTAGGGACAGGGGGCGGCGAGCAGTACTTC
>TRBD1|TRBV30|TRBJ2-7|NA
CAWSGWTGTEQYF
TGTGCCTGGAGTGGGTGGACAGGGACCGAGCAGTACTTC
>TRBD2|TRBV7-3|TRBJ2-1|NA
CASSSGIAGGPPNEQFF
TGTGCCAGCAGCTCAGGGATAGCGGGAGGACCCCCCAATGAGCAGTTCTTC
>NA|TRBV19|TRBJ1-1|NA
CASKPGQTNTEAFF
TGTGCCAGTAAACCCGGACAGACCAACACTGAAGCTTTCTTT
>TRBD1|TRBV10-3|TRBJ1-2|few
CAISDQDRGRDGYTF
TGTGCCATCAGTGACCAAGACAGGGGGCGAGATGGCTACACCTTC
>TRBD2|TRBV27|TRBJ2-2|NA
CASKRAGGPTGELFF
TGTGCCAGCAAAAGAGCGGGAGGTCCCACCGGGGAGCTGTTTTTT